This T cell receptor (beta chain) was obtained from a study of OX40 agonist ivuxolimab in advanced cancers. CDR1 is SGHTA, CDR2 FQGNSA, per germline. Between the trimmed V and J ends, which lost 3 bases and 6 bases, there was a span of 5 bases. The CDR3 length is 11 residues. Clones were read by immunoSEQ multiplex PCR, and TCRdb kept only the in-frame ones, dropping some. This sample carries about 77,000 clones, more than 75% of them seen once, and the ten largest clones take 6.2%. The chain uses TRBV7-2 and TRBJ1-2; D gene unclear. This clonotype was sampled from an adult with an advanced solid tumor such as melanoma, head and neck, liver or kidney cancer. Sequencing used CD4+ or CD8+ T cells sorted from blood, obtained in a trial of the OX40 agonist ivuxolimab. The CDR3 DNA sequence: TGTGCCAGCAGCTTGAGGGATGGCTACACCTTC. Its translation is CASSLRDGYTF. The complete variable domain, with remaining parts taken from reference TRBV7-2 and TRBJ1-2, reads GAGVSQSPSNKVTEKGKDVELRCDPISGHTALYWYRQSLGQGLEFLIYFQGNSAPDKSGLPSDRFSAERTGGSVSTLTIQRTQQEDSAVYLCASSLRDGYTFGSGTRLTVV.